This TCR beta chain was documented in a study of early T cells in non-severe SARS-CoV-2 infection. Individual cDNA molecules were tagged with unique molecular identifiers. A single record per CDR3 protein comes from TCRdb applying MiXCR to the 5' RACE reads. The sample lists under 95,000 distinct CDR3 sequences, 15% occurring once. Germline CDR1 reads KGHDR; CDR2 reads SFDVKD. Trimming left V 1 base short and J 0 bases short, with 9 bases between. This CDR3 spans 17 amino acids. There are many counts of this clonotype. This chain joins TRBV24-1 and TRBJ2-6, with D possibly matching TRBD1 (6 bases). This sequence originates from an adult who was a healthcare worker with PCR-confirmed SARS-CoV-2 infection or an uninfected control (not recorded which). The source material was whole blood. This CDR3 is CATSDLKGDSGANVLTF. Here the CDR3 DNA reads TGTGCCACCAGTGATTTAAAGGGGGACTCTGGGGCCAACGTCCTGACTTTC.